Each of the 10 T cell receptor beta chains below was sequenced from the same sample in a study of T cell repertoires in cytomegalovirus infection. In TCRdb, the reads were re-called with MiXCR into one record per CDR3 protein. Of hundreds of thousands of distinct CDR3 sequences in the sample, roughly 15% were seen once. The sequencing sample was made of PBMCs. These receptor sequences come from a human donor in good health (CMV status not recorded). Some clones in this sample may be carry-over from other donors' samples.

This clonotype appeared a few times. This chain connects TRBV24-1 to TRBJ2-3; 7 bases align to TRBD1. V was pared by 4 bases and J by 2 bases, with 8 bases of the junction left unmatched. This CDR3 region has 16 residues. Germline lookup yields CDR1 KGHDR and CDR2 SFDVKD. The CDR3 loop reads CATSETGTVLTDTQYF. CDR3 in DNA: TGTGCCACCAGTGAGACCGGGACAGTCCTCACAGATACGCAGTATTTT.

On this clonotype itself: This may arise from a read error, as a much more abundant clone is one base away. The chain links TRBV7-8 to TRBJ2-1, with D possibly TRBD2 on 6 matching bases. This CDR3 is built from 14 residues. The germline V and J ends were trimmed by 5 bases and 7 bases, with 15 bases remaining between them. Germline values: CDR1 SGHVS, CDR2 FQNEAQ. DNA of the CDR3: TGTGCCAGCAGCCCAATGACTAGTTTGAATGAGCAGTTCTTC. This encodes CASSPMTSLNEQFF.

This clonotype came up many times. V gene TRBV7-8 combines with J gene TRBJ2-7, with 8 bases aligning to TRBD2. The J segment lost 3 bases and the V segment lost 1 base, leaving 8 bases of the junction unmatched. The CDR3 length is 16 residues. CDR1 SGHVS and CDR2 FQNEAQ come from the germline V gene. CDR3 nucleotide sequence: TGTGCCAGCAGCTTAGAACGAGCGGGGGCCCGCTACGAGCAGTACTTC. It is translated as CASSLERAGARYEQYF.

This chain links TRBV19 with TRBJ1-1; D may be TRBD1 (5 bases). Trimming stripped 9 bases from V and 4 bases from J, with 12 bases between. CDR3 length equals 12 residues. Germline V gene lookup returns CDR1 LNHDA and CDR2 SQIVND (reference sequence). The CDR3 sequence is CASGPGGTEAFF. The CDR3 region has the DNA TGTGCCAGCGGCCCCGGGGGCACTGAAGCTTTCTTT.

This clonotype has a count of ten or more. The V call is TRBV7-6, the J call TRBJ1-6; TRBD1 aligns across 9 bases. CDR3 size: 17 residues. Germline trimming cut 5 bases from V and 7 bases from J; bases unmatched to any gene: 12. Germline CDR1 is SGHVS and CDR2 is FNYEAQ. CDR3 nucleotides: TGTGCCAGCAGCCAATCGAACAGGGGGCGGTGGAATTCACCCCTCCACTTT. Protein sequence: CASSQSNRGRWNSPLHF.

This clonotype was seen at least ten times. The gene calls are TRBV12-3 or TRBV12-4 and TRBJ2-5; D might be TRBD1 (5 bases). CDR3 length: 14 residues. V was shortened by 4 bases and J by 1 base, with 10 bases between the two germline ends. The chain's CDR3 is CASSSDSFQETQYF. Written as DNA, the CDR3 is TGTGCCAGCAGTTCTGACAGCTTCCAAGAGACCCAGTACTTC.

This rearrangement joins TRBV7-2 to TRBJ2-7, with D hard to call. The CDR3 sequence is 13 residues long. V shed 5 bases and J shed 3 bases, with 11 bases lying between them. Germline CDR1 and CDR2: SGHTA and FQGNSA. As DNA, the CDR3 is TGTGCCAGCAGCGCCGGGCCGTACTACGAGCAGTACTTC. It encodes CASSAGPYYEQYF.

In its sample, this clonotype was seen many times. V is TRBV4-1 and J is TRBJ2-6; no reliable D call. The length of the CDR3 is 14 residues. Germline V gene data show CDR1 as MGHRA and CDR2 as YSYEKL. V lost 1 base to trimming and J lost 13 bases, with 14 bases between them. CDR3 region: CASSQGQDARVLTF. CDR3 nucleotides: TGCGCCAGCAGCCAAGGTCAGGACGCCCGGGTCCTGACTTTC.

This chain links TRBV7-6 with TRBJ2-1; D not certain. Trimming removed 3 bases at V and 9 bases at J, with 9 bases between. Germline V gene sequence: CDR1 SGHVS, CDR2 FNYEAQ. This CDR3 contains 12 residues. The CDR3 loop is CASSFPMGEQFF. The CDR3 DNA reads TGTGCCAGCAGCTTTCCCATGGGTGAGCAGTTCTTC.

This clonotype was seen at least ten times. This CDR3 reads CASRDQANTGELFF. The CDR3, as DNA: TGCGCCAGCCGGGATCAGGCGAACACCGGGGAGCTGTTTTTT. The chain recombines TRBV5-1 with TRBJ2-2; tentatively, D is TRBD2 (5 bases). The CDR3 runs 14 residues. Germline V gene lookup returns CDR1 SGHRS and CDR2 YFSETQ. The V gene lost 7 bases and the J gene lost 0 bases, with 10 bases spanning the gap.